This entry lists 25 T cell receptor beta chains sequenced from one sample in a study of blood T cells in healthy people across ages. Combining a sample-barcoded 5' primer with a J-beta primer mix, a second PCR ran for roughly 7 to 11 cycles. TCRdb re-called the 5' RACE reads with MiXCR, one entry per CDR3 protein. The sample shows almost 800,000 distinct CDR3 sequences, roughly 60% of them seen only once. The source material was blood. Receptors originate from a man aged 25 to 40 in good health.

The chain carries TRBV12-3 or TRBV12-4 and TRBJ2-4; possibly TRBD1 for D (6 bases). With the DNA end fitting TRBJ2-7 better, the J assignment may be wrong. The CDR3 contains 15 residues. Written as DNA, the CDR3 is TGTGCCAGCAGTAGTACAGGTATAGGACAGTACGAGCAGTACTTC. Protein product: CASSSTGIGQYEQYF.

V gene TRBV6-5 combines with J gene TRBJ2-1, with 10 bases that match TRBD2. The CDR3 extends over 15 amino acids. Per the germline V gene, CDR1 is MNHEY and CDR2 is SVGAGI. V trimming: 7 bases; J trimming: 6 bases; junction bases outside the gene matches: 9. CDR3 protein: CASTSIAGGPNEQFF. CDR3 in DNA: TGTGCCAGCACGTCCATAGCGGGGGGCCCCAATGAGCAGTTCTTC.

The chain uses TRBV20-1 and TRBJ1-2, with D possibly being TRBD1 (6 bases). Germline V gives CDR1 DFQATT, CDR2 SNEGSKA (reference sequence). This CDR3 spans 12 amino acids. The V and J ends lost 6 bases and 8 bases respectively, with 16 bases between them. The CDR3, as DNA: TGCAGTGCCCTAGCGGGGGGCGACGGCTACACCTTC. Translation gives CSALAGGDGYTF.

This clonotype was recorded a few times. The chain is built from TRBV27 and TRBJ2-2; TRBD1 matches 7 bases. CDR1 and CDR2 (germline): MNHEY, SMNVEV (reference sequence). The CDR3 is 14 amino acids. V lost 5 bases to trimming and J lost 6 bases; unmatched junction nucleotides: 6. This CDR3 is CASSRQGQAGELFF. The CDR3 coding sequence is TGTGCCAGCAGTCGGCAAGGACAGGCCGGGGAGCTGTTTTTT.

The V call is TRBV20-1, the J call TRBJ2-1; D gene ambiguous. This CDR3 has 13 residues. With 6 bases removed from V and 3 bases from J, the gap between germline ends came to 12 bases. Germline V CDR1 and CDR2: DFQATT, SNEGSKA (reference sequence). CDR3 DNA sequence: TGCAGTGCAAGCCATCCCGTCTACAATGAGCAGTTCTTC. Its translation: CSASHPVYNEQFF.

Here the CDR3 DNA reads TGTGCCAGCAGTTACTCGATAGGGGCTAGCTCCTACGAGCAGTACTTC. It specifies CASSYSIGASSYEQYF. This chain links TRBV6-6 with TRBJ2-7, with D possibly matching TRBD1 (5 bases). The length of the CDR3 is 16 residues. CDR1 and CDR2 from the germline V gene are MNHNY and SVGAGI (reference sequence). The V and J ends lost 0 bases and 0 bases respectively, with 12 bases between them.

This chain uses TRBV6-9 with TRBJ1-5, with 9 bases that match TRBD1. Germline lookup yields CDR1 MNHGY and CDR2 SVAAGI. V dropped 7 bases and J dropped 7; count of bases not matched to a gene: 8. CDR3 size: 14 residues. Here the CDR3 reads CASIMDRGGQPQHF. In DNA form, the CDR3 reads TGTGCCAGCATTATGGACAGGGGAGGACAGCCCCAGCATTTT.

The chain couples TRBV2 to TRBJ2-5; possibly TRBD1 or TRBD2 for D (5 bases each). With 0 bases removed from V and 1 base from J, the gap between germline ends came to 18 bases. Germline CDR1 and CDR2: SNHLY and FYNNEI. CDR3 length equals 18 residues. CDR3 loop: CASSEARDDTFIQETQYF. The CDR3 bases are TGTGCCAGCAGTGAAGCACGGGACGACACATTTATCCAAGAGACCCAGTACTTC.

This clonotype was detected once. The V and J genes are TRBV7-2 and TRBJ2-3; 8 bases fit TRBD2. J was trimmed by 6 bases and V by 3 bases; bases with no gene match: 11. CDR3 size: 16 residues. CDR1 and CDR2 (germline): SGHTA, FQGNSA. The CDR3 DNA sequence: TGTGCCAGCAGCTTCAAGCTGAGCGGGGGTGGTGATACGCAGTATTTT. Residues: CASSFKLSGGGDTQYF.

The V call is TRBV20-1, the J call TRBJ2-1; tentatively, D is TRBD1 (5 bases). The CDR3 loop spans 15 amino acids. V lost 2 bases and J 1 base, leaving 12 bases between the germline ends. CDR1 and CDR2 (germline): DFQATT, SNEGSKA (reference sequence). The CDR3 spells CSARKQEISYNEQFF. CDR3 DNA sequence: TGCAGTGCTAGAAAACAGGAGATTTCCTACAATGAGCAGTTCTTC.

V and J are TRBV27 and TRBJ2-5; 9 bases align to TRBD1. CDR1 is MNHEY, CDR2 SMNVEV, per germline (reference sequence). The CDR3 is 15 residues long. V dropped 0 bases and J dropped 11; count of bases not matched to a gene: 10. CDR3 region: CASSLSGQGRGEQYF. In nucleotides, the CDR3 is TGTGCCAGCAGTTTATCGGGACAGGGTAGAGGGGAGCAGTACTTC.

This chain's CDR3 is CASSTPGQGAGEQYF. Written as DNA, the CDR3 is TGTGCCAGCAGCACTCCGGGACAGGGGGCGGGCGAGCAGTACTTC. J is TRBJ2-5 and V is TRBV7-8; TRBD1 agrees at 12 bases. The DNA end is more similar to TRBJ2-7, so the J call may be wrong. The CDR3 sequence is 15 residues long. Germline V gene sequence: CDR1 SGHVS, CDR2 FQNEAQ.

V usage is TRBV29-1 and J usage is TRBJ2-5, with a tentative D call TRBD2 (6 bases). Germline values: CDR1 SQVTM, CDR2 ANQGSEA. The CDR3 extends over 11 amino acids. V lost 7 bases to trimming and J lost 5 bases, with 11 bases between them. CDR3 in amino acids: CSGGEWETQYF. The CDR3 DNA follows: TGCAGCGGGGGGGAGTGGGAGACCCAGTACTTC.

The chain employs TRBV4-2 and TRBJ2-1; TRBD2 is a possible D gene (6 bases). The germline CDR1 and CDR2 sequences are LGHNA and YNFKEQ. Trimming cost V 0 bases and J 3 bases, with 15 bases left between them. The CDR3 is made up of 17 amino acids. The CDR3 nucleotides are TGTGCCAGCAGCCAAGAAGGTCCCGGGAGTTTCTACAATGAGCAGTTCTTC. This encodes CASSQEGPGSFYNEQFF.

The CDR3 DNA reads TGTGCCAGCAGCTTCGTAGGGGGCACCAAAAACATTCAGTACTTC. Translation: CASSFVGGTKNIQYF. The gene calls are TRBV5-6 and TRBJ2-4; 7 nucleotides line up with TRBD1. Germline CDR1 is SGHDT and CDR2 is YYEEEE. The V segment lost 2 bases and the J segment 2 bases; nucleotides outside the gene matches: 4. This CDR3 is 15 amino acids long.

This clonotype was seen only once. The chain employs TRBV29-1 and TRBJ2-1, with D possibly being TRBD2 (6 bases). V gave up 3 bases and J gave up 12 bases, with 18 bases separating them. In germline, CDR1 is SQVTM, CDR2 ANQGSEA. The CDR3 spans 13 residues. In DNA, the CDR3 is TGCAGCGTTGAGATATTAGGGAGGATATGGCAGTTCTTC. Encoded protein: CSVEILGRIWQFF.

The CDR3 nucleotides read TGCAGCACCTCAAATGACGTCTACGAGCAGTACTTC. Residues: CSTSNDVYEQYF. This chain links TRBV29-1 with TRBJ2-7; no reliable D call. The CDR3 is made up of 12 amino acids. Germline V gene lookup returns CDR1 SQVTM and CDR2 ANQGSEA. The V gene lost 8 bases and the J gene lost 3 bases, with 14 bases spanning the gap.

The chain is built from TRBV4-3 and TRBJ1-5; D is unresolved. Trimming removed 2 bases at V and 6 bases at J, with 14 bases between. Germline V gene data show CDR1 as LGHNA and CDR2 as YSLEER. The CDR3 sequence is 15 residues long. The DNA for the CDR3 is TGCGCCAGCAGCCAAACGGTTTGGTCGACTCAGCCCCAGCATTTT. Its translation is CASSQTVWSTQPQHF.

V gene TRBV12-3 or TRBV12-4 combines with J gene TRBJ1-4; weak D call: TRBD1 (5 bases). The CDR3 sequence is 15 residues long. The ends were cut back, 5 bases at V and 0 bases at J, with 10 bases in the middle. The CDR3 region has the DNA TGTGCCAGCAGTCAGTTCAGGGCAACTAATGAAAAACTGTTTTTT. The encoded protein is CASSQFRATNEKLFF.

This chain uses TRBV20-1 with TRBJ2-7, with D unclear. Germline lookup yields CDR1 DFQATT and CDR2 SNEGSKA (reference sequence). The CDR3 has 15 amino acids. V lost 1 base and J 0 bases, leaving 13 bases between the germline ends. The chain's CDR3 is CSARVWSEDSYEQYF. The CDR3 DNA follows: TGCAGTGCTAGAGTGTGGTCAGAAGACTCCTACGAGCAGTACTTC.

The chain is built from TRBV5-1 and TRBJ2-7, with unresolved D. CDR1 SGHRS and CDR2 YFSETQ come from the germline V gene. This CDR3 region has 13 residues. With 4 bases removed from V and 0 bases from J, the gap between germline ends came to 8 bases. Here the CDR3 DNA reads TGCGCCAGCAGCGCGCAACCCTCCTACGAGCAGTACTTC. It yields the protein CASSAQPSYEQYF.

V is TRBV20-1 and J is TRBJ2-1; 7 nucleotides agree with TRBD2. CDR3 size: 14 residues. Trimming at V came to 3 bases and at J to 7 bases, leaving 9 bases not matched to a gene. The germline V gene has CDR1 DFQATT and CDR2 SNEGSKA (reference sequence). The CDR3 region is CSASFRREWNEQFF. The DNA for the CDR3 is TGCAGTGCTAGTTTTCGGCGGGAGTGGAATGAGCAGTTCTTC.

The V and J genes are TRBV6-1 and TRBJ2-1; weak D call: TRBD2 (6 bases). The J call may be faulty, since TRBJ2-7 better matches the DNA end. The CDR3 consists of 14 residues. Germline V CDR1 and CDR2: MNHNS, SASEGT. CDR3 coding DNA: TGTGCCAGCAGAGTAGCGGAGACCTACAATGAGCAGTACTTC. This encodes CASRVAETYNEQYF.

This clonotype was seen a handful of times. This sequence joins TRBV12-3 or TRBV12-4 and TRBJ2-6, with a possible D match to TRBD2 (5 bases). Trimming removed 0 bases at V and 8 bases at J, with 8 bases between. The CDR3 runs 14 residues. The CDR3 region is CASSLARGTNVLTF. CDR3 bases: TGTGCCAGCAGTTTAGCCAGAGGGACCAACGTCCTGACTTTC.

This sequence joins TRBV7-6 and TRBJ2-1, with D possibly matching TRBD2 (6 bases). The CDR3 consists of 17 residues. Germline V lookup: CDR1 SGHVS, CDR2 FNYEAQ. The germline V and J ends were trimmed by 2 bases and 0 bases, with 14 bases remaining between them. CDR3 sequence reads: CASSLLAEGRSYNEQFF. The CDR3 coding sequence is TGTGCCAGCAGCTTATTAGCGGAGGGGCGCTCCTACAATGAGCAGTTCTTC.